The entry that follows covers one T cell receptor (beta chain) sequence. The antigen is not known. This record belongs to a study of cytomegalovirus exposure and HLA in healthy donors. Whole-study results and caveats: Specificity of a few CMV-associated chains for CMV antigens was verified in vitro. Follow-up analysis later connected one missense variant in DCLRE1C with trimming of TCR beta V- and J-genes.

PCR amplification relied on 60 Vbeta primers (plus 13 Jbeta primers). Here immunoSEQ multiplex PCR was the method, and the copy in TCRdb shows in-frame clones only, minus some. The sample holds about 190,000 clones. CDR1 and CDR2 from the germline V gene are SGHVS and FQNEAQ. The V end was cut by 3 bases, the J end by 4 bases, with 10 bases between. The CDR3 runs 13 residues. Sequenced input: PBMCs. The V gene is TRBV7-8, the J gene TRBJ2-7; the D gene is possibly TRBD1 (6 bases). The TCR comes from a man aged 25 to 40 in good health and CMV-seronegative. CDR3 sequence reads: CASSFDRLYEQYF. The CDR3 region has the DNA TGTGCCAGCAGCTTCGACAGGCTGTACGAGCAGTACTTC.